A selection of T cell receptor beta chains follows, all from one sample in a study of T cell responses to AZD1222 COVID-19 vaccine. Data came from immunoSEQ multiplex PCR; TCRdb stores just in-frame clones and leaves some out. The table includes tens of thousands of clones, about 89% detected once. Sequenced here: peripheral blood, sampled on day 0 of AZD1222 vaccination. Receptors originate from an adult in good health. The CDR3 runs from the conserved cysteine through the conserved F or W. Rows give clone size only sometimes, using once, few, many, or a class for an expanded clone.

v_call	clone_size	j_call	cdr3_aa
TRBV18	-	TRBJ1-3	CASSQTGSDGNTIYF
TRBV4-3	-	TRBJ2-7	CASSQAMKTSYEQYF
TRBV9	once	TRBJ2-5	CASSQPGLAGEETQYF
TRBV10-3	-	TRBJ1-1	CAISPGQGSGGTEAFF
TRBV2	once	TRBJ2-7	CASSRAGTSSYEQYF
TRBV24-1	-	TRBJ2-2	CATSEHPVPDGELFF
TRBV18	-	TRBJ2-3	CASSPPLQGTDTQYF
TRBV7-2	-	TRBJ1-2	CASSLDRGRNYGYTF
TRBV6-5	-	TRBJ2-5	CASRTSGGETQYF
TRBV14	-	TRBJ2-7	CASSQRGRPTYEQYF
TRBV9	once	TRBJ2-7	CASSVSGVSSYEQYF
TRBV6-5	-	TRBJ2-7	CASSRDRAYEQYF
TRBV10-2	-	TRBJ2-3	CASSIGLSNTQYF
TRBV7-8	-	TRBJ1-1	CASPSGGDTEAFF
TRBV7-2	-	TRBJ2-3	CASSLFGRASGSEDTQYF
TRBV14	-	TRBJ2-3	CASSQSRGGDTQYF
TRBV2	-	TRBJ1-5	CASSGGQGNQPQHF
TRBV7-2	-	TRBJ2-3	CASSLVLGPSGGGRTQYF